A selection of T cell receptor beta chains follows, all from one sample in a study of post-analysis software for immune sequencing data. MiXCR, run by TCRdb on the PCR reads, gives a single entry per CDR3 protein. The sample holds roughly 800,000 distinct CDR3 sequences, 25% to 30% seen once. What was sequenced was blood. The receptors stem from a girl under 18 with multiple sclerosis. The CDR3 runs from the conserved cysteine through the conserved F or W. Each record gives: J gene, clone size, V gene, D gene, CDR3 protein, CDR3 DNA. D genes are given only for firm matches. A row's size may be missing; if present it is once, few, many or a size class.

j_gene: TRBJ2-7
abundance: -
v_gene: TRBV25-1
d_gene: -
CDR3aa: CASSDPLRAGNEQYF
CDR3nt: TGTGCCAGCAGTGACCCACTACGGGCAGGTAACGAGCAGTACTTC

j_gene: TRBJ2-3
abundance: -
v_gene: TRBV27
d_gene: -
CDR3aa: CASSLSLGLAADAQYF
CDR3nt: TGTGCCAGCAGTTTATCCTTGGGACTGGCGGCGGATGCGCAGTATTTT

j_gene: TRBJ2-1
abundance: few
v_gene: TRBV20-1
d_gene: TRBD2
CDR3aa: CSARVGGSVWRNEQFF
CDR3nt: TGCAGTGCTAGAGTCGGCGGGAGCGTCTGGCGCAATGAGCAGTTCTTC

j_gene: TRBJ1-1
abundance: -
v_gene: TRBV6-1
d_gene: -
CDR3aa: CASSEVKGGEAFF
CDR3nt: TGTGCCAGCAGTGAAGTCAAGGGAGGAGAAGCTTTCTTT

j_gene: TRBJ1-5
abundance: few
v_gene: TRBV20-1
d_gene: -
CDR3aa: CSASGVVSKQTYSNQPQHF
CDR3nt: TGCAGTGCTAGCGGAGTAGTTTCGAAACAGACTTATAGCAATCAGCCCCAGCATTTT

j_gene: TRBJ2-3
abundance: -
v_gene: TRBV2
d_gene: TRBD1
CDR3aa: CASRGQGLAGSDTQYF
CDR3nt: TGTGCCAGCAGGGGACAGGGGCTAGCGGGTTCAGATACGCAGTATTTT

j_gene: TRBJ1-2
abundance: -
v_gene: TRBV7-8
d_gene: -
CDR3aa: CASSLYGQPKPYGYTF
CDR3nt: TGTGCCAGCAGCTTATACGGCCAGCCCAAACCTTATGGCTACACCTTC

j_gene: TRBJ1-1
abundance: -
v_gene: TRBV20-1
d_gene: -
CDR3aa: CSARPPGPDTEAFF
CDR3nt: TGCAGTGCTAGACCGCCCGGTCCGGACACTGAAGCTTTCTTT

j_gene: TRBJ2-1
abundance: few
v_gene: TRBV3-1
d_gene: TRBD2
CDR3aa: CASSGLAGAGEQFF
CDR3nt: TGTGCCAGCTCAGGATTAGCGGGAGCTGGTGAGCAGTTCTTC

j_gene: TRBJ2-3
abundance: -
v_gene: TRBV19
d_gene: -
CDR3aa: CASSKGTGGFQDTQYF
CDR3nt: TGTGCCAGTAGTAAAGGGACTGGTGGCTTCCAAGATACGCAGTATTTT

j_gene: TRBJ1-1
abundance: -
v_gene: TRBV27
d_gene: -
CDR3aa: CASSLSSLSTEAFF
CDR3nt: TGTGCCAGCAGTTTATCCAGCCTCAGCACTGAAGCTTTCTTT

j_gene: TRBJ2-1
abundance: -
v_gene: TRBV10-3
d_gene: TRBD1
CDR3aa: CAIRSGTGGEINEQFF
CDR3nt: TGTGCCATCAGGTCCGGGACAGGGGGCGAGATCAATGAGCAGTTCTTC

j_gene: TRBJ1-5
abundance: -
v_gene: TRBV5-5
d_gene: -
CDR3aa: CASSLVGGREPQHF
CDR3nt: TGTGCCAGCAGCTTGGTCGGGGGGCGGGAGCCCCAGCATTTT

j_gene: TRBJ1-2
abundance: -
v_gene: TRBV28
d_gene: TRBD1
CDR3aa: CASSISVGQGARGYTF
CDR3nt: TGTGCCAGCAGTATCTCCGTGGGACAGGGGGCGCGGGGCTACACCTTC

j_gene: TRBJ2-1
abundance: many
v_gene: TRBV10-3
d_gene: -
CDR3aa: CAIEDRDNEQFF
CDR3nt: TGTGCCATCGAAGACCGAGACAATGAGCAGTTCTTC

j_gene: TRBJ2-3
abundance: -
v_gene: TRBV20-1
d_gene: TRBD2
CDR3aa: CSAKEAGGPRWAQYF
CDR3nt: TGCAGTGCTAAGGAGGCGGGAGGGCCAAGATGGGCGCAGTATTTT

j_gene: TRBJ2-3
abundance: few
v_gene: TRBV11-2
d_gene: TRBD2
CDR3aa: CASSLNLRTRITDTQYF
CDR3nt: TGTGCCAGCAGCTTAAATCTTCGGACTAGAATAACAGATACGCAGTATTTT

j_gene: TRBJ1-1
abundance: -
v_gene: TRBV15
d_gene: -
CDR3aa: CATSRGAGAEAFF
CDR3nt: TGTGCCACCAGTAGGGGGGCGGGGGCTGAAGCTTTCTTT

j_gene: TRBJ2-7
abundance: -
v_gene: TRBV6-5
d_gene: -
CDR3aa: CASSSPPAVSRREQYF
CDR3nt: TGTGCCAGCAGTAGCCCCCCTGCCGTGTCCCGTCGCGAGCAGTACTTC

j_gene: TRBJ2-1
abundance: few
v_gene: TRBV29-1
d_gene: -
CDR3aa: CSVIGPRGNEQFF
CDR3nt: TGCAGCGTTATCGGTCCTCGGGGCAATGAGCAGTTCTTC

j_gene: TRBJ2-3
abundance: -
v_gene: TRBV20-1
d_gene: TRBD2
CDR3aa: CSALNGGALDTQYF
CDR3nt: TGCAGTGCTTTGAACGGGGGGGCCTTAGATACGCAGTATTTT

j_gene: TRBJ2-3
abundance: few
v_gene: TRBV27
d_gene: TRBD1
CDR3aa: CASSLLGQGATDTQYF
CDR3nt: TGTGCCAGCAGTTTATTGGGACAGGGGGCAACAGATACGCAGTATTTT

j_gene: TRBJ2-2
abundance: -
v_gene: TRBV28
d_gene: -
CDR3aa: CASSPWSAGELFF
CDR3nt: TGTGCCAGCAGCCCCTGGAGCGCCGGGGAGCTGTTTTTT

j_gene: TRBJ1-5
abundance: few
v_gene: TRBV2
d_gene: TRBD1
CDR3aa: CASSEADRVLVSNWAQHF
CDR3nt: TGTGCCAGCAGTGAAGCTGACAGGGTGCTTGTATCAAATTGGGCCCAGCATTTT

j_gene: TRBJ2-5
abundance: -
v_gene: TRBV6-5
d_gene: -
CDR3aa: CASSPSWFQETQYF
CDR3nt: TGTGCCAGCAGTCCGAGTTGGTTCCAAGAGACCCAGTACTTC

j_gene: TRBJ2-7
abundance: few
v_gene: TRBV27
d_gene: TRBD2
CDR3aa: CASSFLAGGPNLAYEQYF
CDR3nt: TGTGCCAGCAGTTTTCTAGCGGGAGGGCCGAATCTCGCGTACGAGCAGTACTTC

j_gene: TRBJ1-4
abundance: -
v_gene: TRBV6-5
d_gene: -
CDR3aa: CASSKRGASEKLFF
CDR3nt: TGTGCCAGCAGTAAGAGGGGGGCTAGTGAAAAACTGTTTTTT